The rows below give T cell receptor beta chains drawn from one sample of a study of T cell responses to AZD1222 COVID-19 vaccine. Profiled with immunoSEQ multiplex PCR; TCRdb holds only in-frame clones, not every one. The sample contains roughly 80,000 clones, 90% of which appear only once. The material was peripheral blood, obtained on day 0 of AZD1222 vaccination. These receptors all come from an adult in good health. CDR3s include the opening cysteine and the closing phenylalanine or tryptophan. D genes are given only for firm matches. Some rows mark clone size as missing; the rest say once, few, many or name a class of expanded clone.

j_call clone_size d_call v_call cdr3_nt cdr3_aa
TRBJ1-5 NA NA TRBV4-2 TGTGCCAGCAGCCAAGGAGAGGGGCTGAGCAATCAGCCCCAGCATTTT CASSQGEGLSNQPQHF
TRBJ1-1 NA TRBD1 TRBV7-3 TGTGCCAGCAGCTTAACGGGCCCAGGGGGCAGGGCTGAAGCTTTCTTT CASSLTGPGGRAEAFF
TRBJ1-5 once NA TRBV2 TGTGCCAGCAGCGGAATTGGGGGGGGAGGGAATCAGCCCCAGCATTTT CASSGIGGGGNQPQHF
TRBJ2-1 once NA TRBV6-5 TGTGCCAGCAACCAGAACGCCTACAATGAGCAGTTCTTC CASNQNAYNEQFF
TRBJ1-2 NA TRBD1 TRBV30 TGTGCCTGGACGAAGGGCAGGGGGAACTATGGCTACACCTTC CAWTKGRGNYGYTF
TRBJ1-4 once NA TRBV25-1 TGTGCCAGCAGTCCAAACACGGGCTTAGGGGAAAAACTGTTTTTT CASSPNTGLGEKLFF
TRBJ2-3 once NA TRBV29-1 TGCAGCGCCGAACAGGGCAGCACAGATACGCAGTATTTT CSAEQGSTDTQYF
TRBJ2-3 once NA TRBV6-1 TGTGCCAGCAGTGATGCTCAGGGCCGTAGTACGCAGTATTTT CASSDAQGRSTQYF
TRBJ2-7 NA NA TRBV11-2 TGTGCCAGCAGCTTAGGTCGCGTCTCCTACGAGCAGTACTTC CASSLGRVSYEQYF
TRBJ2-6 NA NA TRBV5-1 TGCGCCAGCAGCTTGGGGGGTACTGGGGCCAACGTCCTGACTTTC CASSLGGTGANVLTF
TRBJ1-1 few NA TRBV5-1 TGCGCCAGCAGCTTAGGAGGGACCTCCTTCACGGGCACTGAAGCTTTCTTT CASSLGGTSFTGTEAFF
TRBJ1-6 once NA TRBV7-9 TGTGCCAGCAGCTTAGCGGTTGCCAGCTCACCCCTCCACTTT CASSLAVASSPLHF
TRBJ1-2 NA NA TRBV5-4 TGTGCCAGCAGCTTGTACCAGGCCTCTGACTATGGCTACACCTTC CASSLYQASDYGYTF
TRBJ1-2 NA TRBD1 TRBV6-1 TGTGCCAGCAGTGAACAGGGGGCTGGCTACACCTTC CASSEQGAGYTF
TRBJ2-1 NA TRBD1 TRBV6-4 TGTGCCACCTCACCAGGACAGGGTTCCTACAATGAGCAGTTCTTC CATSPGQGSYNEQFF
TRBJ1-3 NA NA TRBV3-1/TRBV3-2 TGTGCCAGCCGGGGGTTTAGCTCTGGAAACACCATATATTTT CASRGFSSGNTIYF
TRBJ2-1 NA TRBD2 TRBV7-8 TGTGCCAGCAGCCCCTCAGCGGGGGGGATGGATGAGCAGTTCTTC CASSPSAGGMDEQFF
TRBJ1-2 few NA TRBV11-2 TGTGCCAGCAGCCGGGCGCGGAGGAACTATGGCTACACCTTC CASSRARRNYGYTF
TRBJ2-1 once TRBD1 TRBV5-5 TGTGCCAGCAGCGTCGGGACAGCTAACAATGAGCAGTTCTTC CASSVGTANNEQFF
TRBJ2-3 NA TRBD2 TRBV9 TGTGCCAGCAGCGGAATTAGCGGGGGCACAGATACGCAGTATTTT CASSGISGGTDTQYF
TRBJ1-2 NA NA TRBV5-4 TGTGCCAGCAGCCTCGTAGTGGGGGGGAACTATGGCTACACCTTC CASSLVVGGNYGYTF
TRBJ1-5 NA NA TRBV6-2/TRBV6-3 TGTGCCAGCAGCCCGGACAAGGACAATCAGCCCCAGCATTTT CASSPDKDNQPQHF
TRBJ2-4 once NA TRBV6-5 TGTGCCAGCAGTTACAGCCTAGCCAAAAACATTCAGTACTTC CASSYSLAKNIQYF
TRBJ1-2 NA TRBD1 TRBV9 TGTGCCAGCAGCTCTCTCCCCCGGGACAGGACTGGCTACACCTTC CASSSLPRDRTGYTF
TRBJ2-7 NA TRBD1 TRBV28 TGTGCCAGCAGTCGGACAGGCTACGAGCAGTACTTC CASSRTGYEQYF
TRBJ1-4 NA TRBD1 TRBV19 TGTGCCAGTAAAAACAGGGGAACGGAGGAAAAACTGTTTTTT CASKNRGTEEKLFF
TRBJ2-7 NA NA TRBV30 TGTGCCTGGAGTTCAGCCACGTACGAGCAGTACTTC CAWSSATYEQYF
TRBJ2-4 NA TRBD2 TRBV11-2 TGTGCCAGCAGCTCCCCGCTAGCGGTAGCCAAAAACATTCAGTACTTC CASSSPLAVAKNIQYF
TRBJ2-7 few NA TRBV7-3 TGTGCCAGCAGCTTAACTAGCCAGTCGAGACAGTACTTC CASSLTSQSRQYF
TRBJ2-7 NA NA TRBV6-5 TGTGCCAGCAGTTACTCGGGGGGTTCGTACGAGCAGTACTTC CASSYSGGSYEQYF